This T cell receptor (beta chain) was profiled in a study of preoperative IRX-2 immunotherapy in early breast cancer. In regard to this clone: Other DNA sequences within the sample encode an identical CDR3.

TCRdb keeps only in-frame clones here, not all; method: immunoSEQ multiplex PCR. The repertoire consists of about 43,000 clones, with over 85% occurring once and the leading ten covering over 1.5%. With 4 bases clipped from V and 5 bases from J, the junction kept 8 bases outside the gene matches. This CDR3 region has 16 residues. The germline CDR1 and CDR2 sequences are MDHEN and SYDVKM. Treatment of the sample: preoperative locoregional IRX-2 cytokine immunotherapy. Samples came from a phase Ib trial of preoperative locoregional IRX-2 cytokine immunotherapy. This TCR came from a human donor with breast cancer. The sequencing here drew on tumor tissue, taken after IRX-2 immunotherapy. The V call is TRBV28, the J call TRBJ2-3; 11 nucleotides line up with TRBD2. CDR3 loop: CASSSLILAGVDTQYF. The CDR3 DNA is TGTGCCAGCAGTTCCCTAATACTAGCGGGAGTAGATACGCAGTATTTT.